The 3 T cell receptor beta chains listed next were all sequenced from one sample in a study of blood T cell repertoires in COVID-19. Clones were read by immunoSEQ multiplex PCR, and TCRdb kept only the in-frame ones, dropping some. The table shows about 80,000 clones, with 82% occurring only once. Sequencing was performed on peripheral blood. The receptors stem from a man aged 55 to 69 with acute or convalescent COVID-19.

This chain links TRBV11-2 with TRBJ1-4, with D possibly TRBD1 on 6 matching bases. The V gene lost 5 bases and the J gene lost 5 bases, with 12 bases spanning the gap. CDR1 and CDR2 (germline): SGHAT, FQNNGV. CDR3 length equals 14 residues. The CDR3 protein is CASSPERGNEKLFF. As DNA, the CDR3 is TGTGCCAGCAGCCCCGAGAGGGGGAATGAAAAACTGTTTTTT.

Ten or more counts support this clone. CDR3 residues: CASSLALANEQFF. DNA of the CDR3: TGTGCCAGCAGCTTAGCTCTAGCAAACGAGCAGTTCTTC. V usage is TRBV11-3 and J usage is TRBJ2-1, with D tentatively TRBD2 (5 bases). Trimming pared 1 base from V and 10 bases from J, leaving 11 bases between. This CDR3 is 13 amino acids long. From germline, CDR1 is SGHNT and CDR2 YENEEA.

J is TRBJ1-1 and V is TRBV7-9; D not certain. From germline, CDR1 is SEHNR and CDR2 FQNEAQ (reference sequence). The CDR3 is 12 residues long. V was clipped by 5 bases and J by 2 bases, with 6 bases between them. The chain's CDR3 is CASSPVNTEAFF. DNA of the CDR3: TGTGCCAGCAGCCCGGTCAACACTGAAGCTTTCTTT.